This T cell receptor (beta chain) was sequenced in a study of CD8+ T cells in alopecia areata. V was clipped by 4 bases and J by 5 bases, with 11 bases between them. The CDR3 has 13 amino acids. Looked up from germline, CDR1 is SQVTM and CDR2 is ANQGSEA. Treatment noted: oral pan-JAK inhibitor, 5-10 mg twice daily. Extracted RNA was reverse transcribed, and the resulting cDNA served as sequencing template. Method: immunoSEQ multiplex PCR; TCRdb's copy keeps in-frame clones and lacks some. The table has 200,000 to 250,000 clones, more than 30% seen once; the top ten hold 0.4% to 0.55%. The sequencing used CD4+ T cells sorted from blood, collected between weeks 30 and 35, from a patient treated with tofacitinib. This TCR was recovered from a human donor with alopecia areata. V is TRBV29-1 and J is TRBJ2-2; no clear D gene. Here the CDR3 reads CSVVGLGTGELFF. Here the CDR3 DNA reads TGCAGCGTTGTGGGTCTGGGGACCGGGGAGCTGTTTTTT.